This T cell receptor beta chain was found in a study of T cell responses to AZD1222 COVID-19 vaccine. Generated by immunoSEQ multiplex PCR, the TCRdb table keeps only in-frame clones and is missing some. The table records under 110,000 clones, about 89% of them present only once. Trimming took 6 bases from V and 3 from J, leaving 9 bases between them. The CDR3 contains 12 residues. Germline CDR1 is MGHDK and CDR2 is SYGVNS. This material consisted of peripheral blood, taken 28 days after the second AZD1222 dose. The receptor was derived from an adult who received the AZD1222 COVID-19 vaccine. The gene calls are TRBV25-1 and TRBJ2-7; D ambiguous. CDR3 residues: CASSRLSYEQYF. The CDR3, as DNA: TGTGCCAGCAGCCGACTCAGCTACGAGCAGTACTTC.